The 14 T cell receptor beta chains listed next were all sequenced from one sample in a study of early T cells in non-severe SARS-CoV-2 infection. TCRdb re-called the 5' RACE reads with MiXCR, one entry per CDR3 protein. This sample has tens of thousands of distinct CDR3 sequences, with more than 9% found just once. The specimen was whole blood. The receptor source for this set is an adult who was a healthcare worker with PCR-confirmed SARS-CoV-2 infection or an uninfected control (not recorded which).

The chain has TRBV6-2 or TRBV6-3 and TRBJ2-3; D gene unclear. The CDR3 has 15 amino acids. Germline V lookup: CDR1 MNHEY, CDR2 SVGEGT. The V gene lost 0 bases and the J gene lost 0 bases, with 7 bases spanning the gap. The CDR3, as DNA: TGTGCCAGCAGTTACTCGGGCCAGAGCACAGATACGCAGTATTTT. Encoded protein: CASSYSGQSTDTQYF.

This clonotype showed up just a few times. This chain links TRBV12-3 or TRBV12-4 with TRBJ2-5; weak D call: TRBD2 (6 bases). V lost 1 base and J 1 base, leaving 10 bases between the germline ends. This CDR3 has 15 amino acids. The CDR3 reads CASSLGSGPQETQYF. CDR3 DNA sequence: TGTGCCAGCAGTTTAGGTAGCGGCCCCCAAGAGACCCAGTACTTC.

This chain uses TRBV5-6 with TRBJ2-3; TRBD2 matches at 7 bases. This CDR3 has 13 residues. The germline V gene encodes CDR1 SGHDT and CDR2 YYEEEE. V was clipped by 1 base and J by 6 bases; unmatched bases: 2. The chain's CDR3 is CASSLYGGDTQYF. The CDR3 DNA is TGTGCCAGCAGCTTGTACGGGGGGGATACGCAGTATTTT.

The chain couples TRBV9 to TRBJ1-6, with D possibly matching TRBD1 (5 bases). The CDR3 spans 12 residues. CDR1 and CDR2 from the germline V gene are SGDLS and YYNGEE. The V and J ends lost 3 bases and 9 bases respectively, with 7 bases between them. CDR3 nucleotide sequence: TGTGCCAGCAGCGGAAGGGGTTCACCCCTCCACTTT. This sequence encodes CASSGRGSPLHF.

The J gene is TRBJ1-3, the V gene TRBV12-3 or TRBV12-4; D gene ambiguous. The CDR3 is 12 amino acids. Trimming pared 5 bases from V and 1 base from J, leaving 3 bases between. CDR3 coding DNA: TGTGCCAGCAGTGAATCTGGAAACACCATATATTTT. It yields the protein CASSESGNTIYF.

This clonotype was seen repeatedly, ten times or more. This chain uses TRBV20-1 with TRBJ1-5; 10 bases fit TRBD1. Germline V gene sequence: CDR1 DFQATT, CDR2 SNEGSKA (reference sequence). The length of the CDR3 is 16 residues. V was pared by 2 bases and J by 4 bases, with 8 bases of the junction left unmatched. The CDR3 nucleotides are TGCAGTGCTAGACTCCTCGGACAGGGGGAGAATCAGCCCCAGCATTTT. Its protein is CSARLLGQGENQPQHF.

The rearrangement uses TRBV29-1 and TRBJ2-1, with 9 bases that match TRBD1. This CDR3 spans 12 amino acids. V shed 7 bases and J 5 bases; nucleotides not matched to a gene: 3. CDR1 and CDR2 (germline): SQVTM, ANQGSEA. CDR3 residues: CSAGDRDNEQFF. The CDR3 coding sequence is TGCAGCGCCGGGGACAGGGACAATGAGCAGTTCTTC.

This clonotype appeared many times. The chain carries TRBV30 and TRBJ1-1; the match to TRBD1 covers 7 bases. The V segment lost 3 bases and the J segment 1 base; nucleotides outside the gene matches: 20. The germline V gene has CDR1 GTSNPN and CDR2 SVGIG (reference sequence). This CDR3 is 19 amino acids long. In DNA, the CDR3 is TGTGCCTGGAGGGGCTATGCTCTTGGACAGGCGATTAGGAACACTGAAGCTTTCTTT. Its protein product is CAWRGYALGQAIRNTEAFF.

The sample holds a few counts of this clonotype. The gene calls are TRBV12-3 or TRBV12-4 and TRBJ2-3; the match to TRBD1 covers 10 bases. V lost 6 bases, J lost 5 bases, and 5 bases stayed unmatched. The CDR3 has 14 residues. Written as DNA, the CDR3 is TGTGCCAGCAGAGATTGGGACAGGGGAGATACGCAGTATTTT. It translates to CASRDWDRGDTQYF.

This clonotype has at least ten counts. This chain connects TRBV7-2 to TRBJ2-2; 8 bases are a match to TRBD2. The CDR3 has 17 amino acids. Germline CDR1 SGHTA, CDR2 FQGNSA. J lost 7 bases, V lost 1 base, and 11 bases had no gene match. The CDR3 is CASSLVIVGRAHGELFF. The CDR3 coding sequence is TGTGCCAGCAGCTTAGTAATCGTCGGGAGGGCCCACGGGGAGCTGTTTTTT.

This clonotype has at least ten counts. The chain links TRBV5-1 to TRBJ2-2; TRBD2 aligns across 8 bases. Losses at the gene ends were 4 bases for V and 2 bases for J; bases not matched to a gene: 7. Per the germline V gene, CDR1 is SGHRS and CDR2 is YFSETQ. This CDR3 contains 16 residues. The CDR3 coding sequence is TGCGCCAGCAGCCGAGGACTAGCAACAAACACCGGGGAGCTGTTTTTT. Amino acids: CASSRGLATNTGELFF.

The CDR3 sequence: CASSLGARGSQETQYF. CDR3 sequence (DNA): TGTGCCAGCAGCTTGGGGGCGCGTGGATCCCAAGAGACCCAGTACTTC. The chain carries TRBV5-4 and TRBJ2-5; no clear D gene. The CDR3 runs 16 residues. V was cut by 0 bases and J by 1 base, with 13 bases left in between. Germline CDR1 and CDR2: SGHNT and YYREEE (reference sequence).

This clonotype was counted many times. The chain combines TRBV7-2 with TRBJ2-3; D uncertain. There are 14 residues in the CDR3. Trimming shortened V by 5 bases and J by 8 bases, and 17 bases separated the two germline ends. Germline values: CDR1 SGHTA, CDR2 FQGNSA. CDR3 loop: CASSHQETSPTQYF. The CDR3 DNA is TGTGCCAGCAGCCACCAAGAGACCTCGCCTACGCAGTATTTT.

This chain uses TRBV12-3 or TRBV12-4 with TRBJ2-3, with D possibly being TRBD2 (6 bases). The CDR3 totals 15 residues. The V end was cut by 3 bases, the J end by 2 bases, with 12 bases between. The CDR3 coding sequence is TGTGCCAGCAGTTTCCGTAGCGGTTACACAGATACGCAGTATTTT. It encodes CASSFRSGYTDTQYF.